This TCR beta chain comes out of a study of blood T cell repertoires in COVID-19. At the level of the study: The samples span acute and convalescent COVID-19 from the United States, Italy and Spain. From T cells, B-cell-depleted T cells, or PBMCs came the material, which was cDNA or gDNA.

Trimming took 1 base from V and 4 from J, leaving 16 bases between them. The CDR3 runs 15 residues. Germline V CDR1 and CDR2: GTSNPN, SVGIG (reference sequence). As handled by the study authors: Quantification of nucleated cells was approximated via reference gene primer amplification. Assay: immunoSEQ multiplex PCR; the TCRdb copy retains only in-frame clones and omits some. V and J calls and clone size are given by that table; D and trimming were obtained from the DNA. The sample comprises about 170,000 clones, roughly 86% of which are singletons, and around 1.4% rests with the top ten. The chain joins TRBV30 to TRBJ2-5; D is perhaps TRBD1 (6 bases). Input material: peripheral blood. This receptor was obtained from a woman aged 45-65 years with acute or convalescent COVID-19. CDR3 DNA sequence: TGTGCCTGGAGTGGGGGGCCTACCAGGGGAGAGACCCAGTACTTC. As protein: CAWSGGPTRGETQYF.